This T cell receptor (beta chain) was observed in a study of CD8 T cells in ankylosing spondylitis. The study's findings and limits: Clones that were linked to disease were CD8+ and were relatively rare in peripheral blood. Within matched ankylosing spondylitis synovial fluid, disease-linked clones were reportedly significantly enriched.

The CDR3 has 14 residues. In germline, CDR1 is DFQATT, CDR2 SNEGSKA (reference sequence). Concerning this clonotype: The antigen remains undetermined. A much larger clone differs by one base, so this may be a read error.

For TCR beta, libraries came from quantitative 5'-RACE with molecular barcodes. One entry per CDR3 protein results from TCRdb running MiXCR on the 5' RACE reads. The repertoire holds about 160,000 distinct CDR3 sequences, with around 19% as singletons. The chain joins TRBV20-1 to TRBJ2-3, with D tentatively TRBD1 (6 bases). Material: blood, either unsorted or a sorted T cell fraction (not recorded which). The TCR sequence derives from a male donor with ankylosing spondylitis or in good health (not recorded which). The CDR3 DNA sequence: TGCAGTGCTAGAGAGACCAGGGGTACAGATACGCTGTATTTT. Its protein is CSARETRGTDTLYF.